In this sample, the clone carrying this T cell receptor (beta chain) turned up a few times. Its antigen is currently unknown. The sample belongs to a study of human T cells and chemical hapten exposure. Regarding the study as a whole: Patch test score was positively correlated with the counts of TCRs that had expanded at PT1.

Time point noted: pre-sensitization, week 0. The treatment was: therapeutic diphenylcyclopropenone sensitization with weekly scalp DPC. What the library attached to individual cDNA molecules were unique molecular identifiers. Each CDR3 protein is one row after TCRdb ran MiXCR on the RACE reads. The sample has more than 75,000 distinct CDR3 sequences, roughly a tenth seen once. The germline gives CDR1 MNHNS, CDR2 SASEGT. The CDR3 covers 15 residues. V lost 8 bases to trimming and J lost 6 bases; unmatched junction nucleotides: 10. The input for sequencing was whole blood, taken in connection with sensitization to the hapten diphenylcyclopropenone (DPC). The chain has TRBV6-1 and TRBJ2-1; TRBD1 aligns across 10 bases. This receptor was obtained from a woman aged 40 to 49 with alopecia areata. Some clones in this sample may be carry-over from other donors' samples. The CDR3 region is CASGIRDRGSNEQFF. DNA for the CDR3: TGTGCCAGCGGGATCCGGGACAGGGGATCCAATGAGCAGTTCTTC.